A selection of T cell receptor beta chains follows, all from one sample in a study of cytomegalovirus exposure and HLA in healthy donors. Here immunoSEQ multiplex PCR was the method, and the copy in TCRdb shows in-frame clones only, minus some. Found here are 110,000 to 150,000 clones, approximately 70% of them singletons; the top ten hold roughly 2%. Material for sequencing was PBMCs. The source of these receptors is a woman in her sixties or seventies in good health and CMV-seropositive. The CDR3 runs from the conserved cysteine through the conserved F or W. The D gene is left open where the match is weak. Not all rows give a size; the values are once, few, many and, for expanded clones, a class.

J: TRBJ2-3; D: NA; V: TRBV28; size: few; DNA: TGTGCCAGCAGTTCTAGGGGGTTCACAGATACGCAGTATTTT; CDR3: CASSSRGFTDTQYF
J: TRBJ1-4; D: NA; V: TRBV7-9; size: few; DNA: TGTGCCAGCAGCCGGGGGGGGGCCGGTGAAAAACTGTTTTTT; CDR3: CASSRGGAGEKLFF
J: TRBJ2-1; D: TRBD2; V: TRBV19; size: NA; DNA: TGTGCCAGTAGTATCGGGGGGGAATCCGACAATGAGCAGTTCTTC; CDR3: CASSIGGESDNEQFF
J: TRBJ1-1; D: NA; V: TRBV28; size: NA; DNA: TGTGCCAGCAGTTTCCACAGGATGAACACTGAAGCTTTCTTT; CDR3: CASSFHRMNTEAFF
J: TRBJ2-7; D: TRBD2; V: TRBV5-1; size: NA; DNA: TGCGCCAGCAGCCCCGGGACTAGCGGGAGCGAGCAGTACTTC; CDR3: CASSPGTSGSEQYF
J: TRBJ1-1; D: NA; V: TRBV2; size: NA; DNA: TGTGCCAGCAGTACCCTCCGGGGAGGTACTGAAGCTTTCTTT; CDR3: CASSTLRGGTEAFF
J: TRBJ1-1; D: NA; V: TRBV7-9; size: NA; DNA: TGTGCCAGCAGCGAAGACAGCTACACTGAAGCTTTCTTT; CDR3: CASSEDSYTEAFF
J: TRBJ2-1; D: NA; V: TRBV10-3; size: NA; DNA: TGTGCCATCAGTGACTCGGGGGACTCGCAGAAGAATGAGCAGTTCTTC; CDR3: CAISDSGDSQKNEQFF
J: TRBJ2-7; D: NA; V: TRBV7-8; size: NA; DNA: TGTGCCAGCAGTTCCCCCGTTGCGAGGCGAGACTACGAGCAGTACTTC; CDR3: CASSSPVARRDYEQYF
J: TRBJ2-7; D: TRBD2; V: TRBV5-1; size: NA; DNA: TGCGCCAGCAGCTCCGAGCGGGGGGCCTACGAGCAGTACTTC; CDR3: CASSSERGAYEQYF
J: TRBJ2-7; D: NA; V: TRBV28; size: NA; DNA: TGTGCCAGCAGTTTATCTGGGCCGTACGAGCAGTACTTC; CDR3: CASSLSGPYEQYF
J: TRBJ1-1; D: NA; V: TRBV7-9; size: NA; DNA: TGTGCCAGCAGCTTATCGGGGGGCGACCTCACTGAAGCTTTCTTT; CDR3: CASSLSGGDLTEAFF
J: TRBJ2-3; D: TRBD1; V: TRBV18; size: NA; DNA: TGTGCCAGCTCATTTACCGGGACAGGGAGGACAGATACGCAGTATTTT; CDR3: CASSFTGTGRTDTQYF
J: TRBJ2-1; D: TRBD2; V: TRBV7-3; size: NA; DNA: TGTGCCAGCAGCTTAAACGCTGCGGGAGGGTACAATGAGCAGTTCTTC; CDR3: CASSLNAAGGYNEQFF
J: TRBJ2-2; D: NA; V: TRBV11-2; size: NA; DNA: TGTGCCAGCAGCTTAGTGGGGCGGGAGCTGTTTTTT; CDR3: CASSLVGRELFF
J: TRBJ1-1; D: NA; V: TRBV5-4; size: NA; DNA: TGTGCCAGCAGCTGGGGGGGCATGAACACTGAAGCTTTCTTT; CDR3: CASSWGGMNTEAFF
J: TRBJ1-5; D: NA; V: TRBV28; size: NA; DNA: TGTGCCTCCGCGGGGAGGGCGAATCAGCCCCAGCATTTT; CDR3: CASAGRANQPQHF
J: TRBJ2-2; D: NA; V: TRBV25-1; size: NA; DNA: TGTGCCAGCAGTGAATACTTCCCGAGTGGCGGGGAGCTGTTTTTT; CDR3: CASSEYFPSGGELFF
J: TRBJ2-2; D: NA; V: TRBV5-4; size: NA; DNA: TGTGCCAGCAGCTTGGGGGGAAGGGGTGGAACCGGGGAGCTGTTTTTT; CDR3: CASSLGGRGGTGELFF
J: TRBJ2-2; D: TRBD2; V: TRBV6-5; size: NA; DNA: TGTGCCAGCAGCCGGGGGGACACCGGGGAGCTGTTTTTT; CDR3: CASSRGDTGELFF
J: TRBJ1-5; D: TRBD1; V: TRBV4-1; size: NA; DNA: TGCGCCAGCAGCCAAGATGGACAGGAGAATCAGCCCCAGCATTTT; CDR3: CASSQDGQENQPQHF
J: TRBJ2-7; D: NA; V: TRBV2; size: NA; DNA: TGTGCCAGCAGTGAATCAGGGTTCAACGAGCAGTACTTC; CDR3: CASSESGFNEQYF
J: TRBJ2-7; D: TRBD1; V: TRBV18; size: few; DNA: TGTGCCAGCTCACCAGAAACAGGGGGCTACGAGCAGTACTTC; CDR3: CASSPETGGYEQYF
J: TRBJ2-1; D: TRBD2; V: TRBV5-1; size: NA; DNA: TGCGCCAGCAGCTCCTCATCAACTAGCGGGGGCAATGAGCAGTTCTTC; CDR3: CASSSSSTSGGNEQFF
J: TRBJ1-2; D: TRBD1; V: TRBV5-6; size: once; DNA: TGTGCCAGCAGCCCTCAGGGGGCTGCAAATGGCTACACCTTC; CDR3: CASSPQGAANGYTF
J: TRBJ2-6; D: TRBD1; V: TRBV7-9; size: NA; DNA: TGTGCCAGCAGCCGGGGACAGGGATTGGGCCTATCTGGGGCCAACGTCCTGACTTTC; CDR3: CASSRGQGLGLSGANVLTF
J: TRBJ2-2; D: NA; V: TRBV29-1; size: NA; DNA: TGCAGCGTCTGGACATCTAACACCGGGGAGCTGTTTTTT; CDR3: CSVWTSNTGELFF
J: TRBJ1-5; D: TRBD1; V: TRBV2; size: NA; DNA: TGTGCCAGCCAGAAAGACAGGGGCCAGCCCCAGCATTTT; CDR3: CASQKDRGQPQHF
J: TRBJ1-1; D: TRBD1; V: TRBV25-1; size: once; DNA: TGTGCCAGCAGAGGAAGGGGGCAGGGTGGCACTGAAGCTTTCTTT; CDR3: CASRGRGQGGTEAFF
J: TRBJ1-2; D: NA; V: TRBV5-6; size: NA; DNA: TGTGCCAGCAGCCCGGAGGGTTTATTATTCTATGGCTACACCTTC; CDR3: CASSPEGLLFYGYTF
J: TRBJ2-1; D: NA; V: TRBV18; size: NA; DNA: TGTGCCAGCTCACCCGGACTGCTAAATGAGCAGTTCTTC; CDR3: CASSPGLLNEQFF
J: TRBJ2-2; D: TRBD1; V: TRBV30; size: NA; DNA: TGTGCCTGGAGGAGGGACAGGGTGGTTACCGGGGAGCTGTTTTTT; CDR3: CAWRRDRVVTGELFF
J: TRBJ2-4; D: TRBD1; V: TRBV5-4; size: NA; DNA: TGTGCCAGCAGCTCGCCGGGACAGGAAGATCAGTACTTC; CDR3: CASSSPGQEDQYF
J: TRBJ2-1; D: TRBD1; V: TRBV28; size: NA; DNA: TGTGCCAGCAGTGCGACCGGGACAGGGTACTACAATGAGCAGTTCTTC; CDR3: CASSATGTGYYNEQFF
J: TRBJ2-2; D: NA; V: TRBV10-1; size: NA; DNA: TGCGCCAGCAGTGAGTGGGGCGGCACCGGGGAGCTGTTTTTT; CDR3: CASSEWGGTGELFF
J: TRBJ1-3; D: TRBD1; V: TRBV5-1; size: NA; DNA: TGCGCCAGCAGCTCCGGGACAGGGACAAACACCATATATTTT; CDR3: CASSSGTGTNTIYF
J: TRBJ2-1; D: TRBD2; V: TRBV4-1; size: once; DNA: TGCGCCAGCAGCCCAAACGGGGGGGAGCAGTTCTTC; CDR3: CASSPNGGEQFF
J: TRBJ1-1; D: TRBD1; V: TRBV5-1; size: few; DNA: TGCGCCAGCAGCTTGACAGGGGGGACTGAAGCTTTCTTT; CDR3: CASSLTGGTEAFF
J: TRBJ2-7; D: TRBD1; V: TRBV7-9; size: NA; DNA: TGTGCCAGCAGTACGTGGACAGGGGGTAGCGACGAGCAGTACTTC; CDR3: CASSTWTGGSDEQYF
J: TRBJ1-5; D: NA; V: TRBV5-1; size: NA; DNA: TGCGCCAGCAGCCCGGGGTATAGCAATCAGCCCCAGCATTTT; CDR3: CASSPGYSNQPQHF
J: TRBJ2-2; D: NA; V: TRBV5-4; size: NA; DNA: TGTGCCAGCAGCCCCGATCCAGGGGCCTACACCGGGGAGCTGTTTTTT; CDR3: CASSPDPGAYTGELFF
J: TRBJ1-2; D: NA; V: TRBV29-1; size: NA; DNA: TGCAGCGTTGATCCTACGACTGATAACTATGGCTACACCTTC; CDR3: CSVDPTTDNYGYTF
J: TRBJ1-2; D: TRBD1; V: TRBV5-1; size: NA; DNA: TGCGCCAGCAGCACCCTACAGGGGGCGGGTGTCTACACCTTC; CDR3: CASSTLQGAGVYTF
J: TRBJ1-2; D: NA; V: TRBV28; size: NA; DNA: TGTGCCAGCAGTTCCAAATCCCATGGCTACACCTTC; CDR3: CASSSKSHGYTF
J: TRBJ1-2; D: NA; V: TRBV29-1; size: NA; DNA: TGCAGCGTTGGTGGACAGTATGGCTACACCTTC; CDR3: CSVGGQYGYTF
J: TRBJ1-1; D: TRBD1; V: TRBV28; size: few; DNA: TGTGCCAGCAGTTTAGCTACAGGGGGTAGCCCTGAAGCTTTCTTT; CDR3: CASSLATGGSPEAFF
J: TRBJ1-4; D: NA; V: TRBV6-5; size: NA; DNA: TGTGCCAGCAGTAGGGGGGGGGAAAAACTGTTTTTT; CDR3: CASSRGGEKLFF
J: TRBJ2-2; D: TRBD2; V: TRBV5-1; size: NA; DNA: TGCGCCAGCAGCTTGGCCGGGGGGGCCAACACCGGGGAGCTGTTTTTT; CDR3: CASSLAGGANTGELFF
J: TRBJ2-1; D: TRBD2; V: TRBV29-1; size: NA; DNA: TGCACATCCCTAGCGGGAGTTAGCGAGCAGTTCTTC; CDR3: CTSLAGVSEQFF
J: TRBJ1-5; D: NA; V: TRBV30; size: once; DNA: TGTGCCTTCGGGACAAATAGCAATCAGCCCCAGCATTTT; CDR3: CAFGTNSNQPQHF
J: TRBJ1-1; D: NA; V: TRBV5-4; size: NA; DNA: TGTGCCAGCAGCTTTTCACAGGGAAACACTGAAGCTTTCTTT; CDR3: CASSFSQGNTEAFF
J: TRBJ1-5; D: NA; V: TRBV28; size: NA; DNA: TGTGCCAGCAGTTTACCCCACGTCGGGCCCCAGCATTTT; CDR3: CASSLPHVGPQHF
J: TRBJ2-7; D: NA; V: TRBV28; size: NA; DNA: TGTGCCAGCAGTCTTACCTACGAGCAGTACTTC; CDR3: CASSLTYEQYF